Presented here are 21 T cell receptor beta chains from one specimen sequenced in a study of shared T cell receptors in the human thymus. Assay used: immunoSEQ multiplex PCR; TCRdb lists only in-frame clones, some missing. The repertoire holds just under 550,000 clones, about 84% seen once, with roughly 0.013% in the top ten. This same sample was also taken into another study, of human thymus T cells.

The sample was thymocytes. The receptor source for this set is a boy in the first two years of life with a congenital heart defect.

This clone was counted a single time. The V and J genes are TRBV6-4 and TRBJ2-2; 7 bases map to TRBD2. The germline V gene encodes CDR1 MRHNA and CDR2 SNTAGT. The trim removed 0 bases at V and 6 bases at J, leaving 4 bases unmatched. The CDR3 extends over 15 amino acids. CDR3 sequence reads: CASSDSGGESGELFF. CDR3 coding DNA: TGTGCCAGCAGTGACTCGGGAGGGGAGTCCGGGGAGCTGTTTTTT.

This clone showed up just once. The chain carries TRBV13 and TRBJ2-1, with 10 bases identical to TRBD2. There are 15 residues in the CDR3. J lost 5 bases, V lost 4 bases, and 5 bases had no gene match. Per germline, CDR1 PRHDT and CDR2 FYEKMQ (reference sequence). CDR3 nucleotide sequence: TGTGCCAGCAGCTCGGGACTAGCGCGCCACAATGAGCAGTTCTTC. This translates into CASSSGLARHNEQFF.

This rearrangement joins TRBV30 to TRBJ1-2; no firm D call. This CDR3 has 22 amino acids. Germline CDR1 reads GTSNPN; CDR2 reads SVGIG (reference sequence). The V end was cut by 0 bases, the J end by 2 bases, with 34 bases between. The CDR3 protein is CAWSVGSINYGSAASINYGYTF. CDR3 nucleotide sequence: TGTGCCTGGAGTGTCGGCAGTATCAACTATGGCTCAGCTGCCAGTATCAACTATGGCTACACCTTC.

The genes are TRBV5-6 and TRBJ2-1; 7 positions match TRBD2. The CDR3 spans 17 residues. Looked up from germline, CDR1 is SGHDT and CDR2 is YYEEEE. J was trimmed by 5 bases and V by 0 bases; bases with no gene match: 11. The CDR3 DNA follows: TGTGCCAGCAGCTTGGATTCGCGGACTAGTGGCCACAATGAGCAGTTCTTC. Encoded protein: CASSLDSRTSGHNEQFF.

The J gene is TRBJ2-5, the V gene TRBV19; 10 nucleotides line up with TRBD2. The CDR3 loop spans 13 amino acids. V lost 5 bases and J lost 5; bases outside the gene matches: 2. Germline V lookup: CDR1 LNHDA, CDR2 SQIVND (reference sequence). CDR3: CASSLTSGETQYF. CDR3 DNA: TGTGCCAGTAGTTTGACTAGCGGGGAGACCCAGTACTTC.

This clone is a singleton in its sample. The rearrangement links TRBV27 to TRBJ1-2; 9 nucleotides line up with TRBD1. The CDR3 covers 17 residues. The germline V gene encodes CDR1 MNHEY and CDR2 SMNVEV (reference sequence). After removal of 5 bases from V and 6 bases from J, the junction contained 16 bases not matched to a gene. For the CDR3, the DNA is TGTGCCAGCAGTCTAGAGTCAACAGGGGGCGGTCGGGATGGCTACACCTTC. This translates into CASSLESTGGGRDGYTF.

This chain uses TRBV4-2 with TRBJ2-7; 12 positions match TRBD2. Germline V gives CDR1 LGHNA, CDR2 YNFKEQ. V was pared by 0 bases and J by 6 bases, with 3 bases of the junction left unmatched. This CDR3 has 15 residues. CDR3 sequence: CASSQETSGSSEQYF. The CDR3 DNA reads as TGTGCCAGCAGCCAAGAGACTAGCGGGAGTTCCGAGCAGTACTTC.

The chain combines TRBV19 with TRBJ2-2; 9 bases match TRBD2. CDR1 and CDR2 from the germline V gene are LNHDA and SQIVND (reference sequence). The CDR3 has 16 amino acids. The V gene end was trimmed by 6 bases and the J gene end by 3 bases; junction bases not matched to a gene: 8. As DNA, the CDR3 is TGTGCCAGTAGCACGACTAGCGGTCGGGACACCGGGGAGCTGTTTTTT. Translated, it gives CASSTTSGRDTGELFF.

The J gene is TRBJ1-1, the V gene TRBV7-9; D not certain. CDR1 is SEHNR and CDR2 is FQNEAQ in the germline V gene (reference sequence). The length of the CDR3 is 15 residues. The ends were cut back, 0 bases at V and 5 bases at J, with 13 bases in the middle. The CDR3 bases are TGTGCCAGCAGCTTAGCGTCCGGGGAGTGGACTGAAGCTTTCTTT. Residues: CASSLASGEWTEAFF.

The V gene is TRBV9, the J gene TRBJ1-1; D perhaps matches TRBD1 (5 bases). The CDR3 runs to 19 residues. V was clipped by 3 bases and J by 0 bases, with 24 bases between them. Germline CDR1 and CDR2: SGDLS and YYNGEE. CDR3 in amino acids: CASSDGGEDPTPMNTEAFF. DNA for the CDR3: TGTGCCAGCAGCGACGGGGGGGAGGACCCCACCCCTATGAACACTGAAGCTTTCTTT.

The V call is TRBV2, the J call TRBJ2-1; TRBD2 matches at 9 bases. CDR3 size: 15 residues. Germline loops: CDR1 SNHLY, CDR2 FYNNEI. V dropped 7 bases and J dropped 7; count of bases not matched to a gene: 11. The CDR3 nucleotides read TGTGCCAGCACATTAGCGGGGGCACTACGGAATGAGCAGTTCTTC. Encoded protein: CASTLAGALRNEQFF.

The CDR3 nucleotides read TGTGCCAGCAGCCAATTAGTGAGCACAGATACGCAGTATTTT. Amino acid sequence: CASSQLVSTDTQYF. V is TRBV14 and J is TRBJ2-3; no definite D call. Germline CDR1 is SGHDN and CDR2 is FVKESK. The CDR3 extends over 14 amino acids. V was clipped by 2 bases and J by 0 bases, with 6 bases between them. The variable domain in full, with the rest retrieved from reference TRBV14 and TRBJ2-3, is EAGVTQFPSHSVIEKGQTVTLRCDPISGHDNLYWYRRVMGKEIKFLLHFVKESKQDESGMPNNRFLAERTGGTYSTLKVQPAELEDSGVYFCASSQLVSTDTQYFGPGTRLTVL.

The table lists this clone with a count of one. J is TRBJ2-2 and V is TRBV5-1; 9 bases are a match to TRBD1. The CDR3 totals 16 residues. J gave up 3 bases and V 3 bases, and 6 bases lay outside the gene matches. The germline gives CDR1 SGHRS, CDR2 YFSETQ. This chain's CDR3 is CASSYGDRDYTGELFF. CDR3 nucleotide sequence: TGCGCCAGCAGCTATGGGGACAGGGACTACACCGGGGAGCTGTTTTTT.

The chain links TRBV29-1 to TRBJ2-3, with D possibly being TRBD2 (5 bases). V was trimmed by 7 bases and J by 0 bases, leaving 14 bases between them. Germline CDR1 SQVTM, CDR2 ANQGSEA. CDR3 size: 14 residues. The CDR3 loop reads CSAPLAKSTDTQYF. The CDR3 DNA is TGCAGCGCCCCTTTAGCGAAAAGCACAGATACGCAGTATTTT.

The J gene is TRBJ2-4, the V gene TRBV27; D might be TRBD2 (5 bases). This CDR3 region has 14 residues. Germline V gene data show CDR1 as MNHEY and CDR2 as SMNVEV (reference sequence). V was shortened by 5 bases and J by 11 bases, with 19 bases between the two germline ends. The CDR3 nucleotides read TGTGCCAGCAGTCCAACCGGGGAGAAGAGGCTTCAGTACTTC. Translation gives CASSPTGEKRLQYF.

The genes are TRBV10-1 and TRBJ2-7; D remains unclear. The V gene lost 3 bases and the J gene lost 7 bases, with 16 bases spanning the gap. Germline V gives CDR1 WNHNN, CDR2 SYGVQD (reference sequence). This CDR3 has 14 residues. Here the CDR3 reads CASSDPLRSGEQYF. CDR3 DNA sequence: TGCGCCAGCAGTGATCCCCTTCGGAGTGGGGAGCAGTACTTC.

The rearrangement joins TRBV27 to TRBJ2-3; possibly TRBD1 or TRBD2 for D (6 bases each). Deletions cut 6 bases from V and 8 bases from J, with 24 bases between. CDR1 is MNHEY and CDR2 is SMNVEV in the germline V gene (reference sequence). The CDR3 is 16 amino acids. The CDR3 DNA is TGTGCCAGCAGATTAGGGGGGAGGCCCCCTTTGGGTACGCAGTATTTT. Translating it yields CASRLGGRPPLGTQYF.

The rearrangement joins TRBV7-7 to TRBJ2-5; 7 bases are shared with TRBD2. The germline gives CDR1 SSHAT, CDR2 FNYEAQ (reference sequence). The CDR3 spans 15 residues. V was pared by 0 bases and J by 2 bases, with 3 bases of the junction left unmatched. The CDR3 loop is CASSLAGGFQETQYF. For the CDR3, the DNA is TGTGCCAGCAGCTTAGCGGGAGGGTTTCAAGAGACCCAGTACTTC.

V and J are TRBV5-4 and TRBJ2-3; maybe TRBD2 (5 bases). The germline V gene has CDR1 SGHNT and CDR2 YYREEE (reference sequence). The CDR3 extends over 16 amino acids. The V end lost 4 bases, the J end lost 2 bases, and 17 bases lay between the germline ends. The CDR3 reads CASSPGQRKYTDTQYF. The CDR3 DNA follows: TGTGCCAGCAGCCCCGGTCAGCGGAAATACACAGATACGCAGTATTTT.

This clone has only one observation. Here the CDR3 reads CASGLSIEREAPPDNEQFF. CDR3 nucleotide sequence: TGTGCTAGTGGTTTGTCAATAGAGCGGGAGGCCCCTCCTGACAATGAGCAGTTCTTC. The J gene is TRBJ2-1, the V gene TRBV12-5; 9 nucleotides match TRBD2. V lost 2 bases to trimming and J lost 5 bases; unmatched junction nucleotides: 16. The CDR3 totals 19 residues. Germline CDR1 and CDR2: LGHNT and FRNRAP.

This rearrangement joins TRBV28 to TRBJ1-5, with 7 bases matching TRBD1. The V gene end was trimmed by 6 bases and the J gene end by 0 bases; junction bases not matched to a gene: 17. Per the germline V gene, CDR1 is MDHEN and CDR2 is SYDVKM. The CDR3 contains 19 residues. CDR3 residues: CASSRPPGTDHNSNQPQHF. The CDR3 DNA follows: TGTGCCAGCAGCCGTCCCCCCGGGACAGATCATAATAGCAATCAGCCCCAGCATTTT. Looking up the rest from reference TRBV28 and TRBJ1-5 gives the full variable domain: DVKVTQSSRYLVKRTGEKVFLECVQDMDHENMFWYRQDPGLGLRLIYFSYDVKMKEKGDIPEGYSVSREKKERFSLILESASTNQTSMYLCASSRPPGTDHNSNQPQHFGDGTRLSIL.